This T cell receptor (beta chain) originates from a study of blood T cell repertoires in COVID-19. From germline, CDR1 is SGDLS and CDR2 YYNGEE. The CDR3 sequence is 16 residues long. With 4 bases removed from V and 0 bases from J, the gap between germline ends came to 15 bases. Profiled with immunoSEQ multiplex PCR; TCRdb holds only in-frame clones, not every one. Here the sample spans about 93,000 clones, approximately 88% being singletons. The V call is TRBV9, the J call TRBJ2-3; D perhaps matches TRBD1 (5 bases). The sequenced sample was peripheral blood. The receptor's source is a man between 60 and 75 years old with COVID-19, enrolled during active disease. CDR3 coding DNA: TGTGCCAGCAGCTCCAGGGCAGGGCCTAGCACAGATACGCAGTATTTT. The encoded protein is CASSSRAGPSTDTQYF.